The present T cell receptor (beta chain) was sequenced within a study of OX40 agonist ivuxolimab in advanced cancers. The V segment lost 1 base and the J segment 4 bases; nucleotides outside the gene matches: 9. Germline-derived CDR1 and CDR2 are SGHAT and FQNNGV. The CDR3 covers 16 residues. This clone was found once. Assay: immunoSEQ multiplex PCR; the TCRdb copy retains only in-frame clones and omits some. The repertoire has approximately 79,000 clones, approximately 90% of them found once; the top ten carry about 0.89%. The specimen was CD4+ or CD8+ T cells sorted from blood, collected in a trial of the OX40 agonist ivuxolimab. This sequence originates from an adult with an advanced solid tumor such as melanoma, head and neck, liver or kidney cancer. The gene calls are TRBV11-2 and TRBJ2-5, with TRBD2 matching over 7 bases. Here the CDR3 reads CASSLATAGALETQYF. As DNA, the CDR3 is TGTGCCAGCAGCTTAGCGACCGCGGGAGCCCTAGAGACCCAGTACTTC.